The 7 T cell receptor beta chains given below trace back to one sample, sequenced in a study of T-cell reconstitution after alpha-beta-depleted transplantation in children. Unique molecular identifiers featured in how the TCRbeta library was prepared. Each CDR3 protein is one row after TCRdb ran MiXCR on the PCR reads. The sample carries 500,000 to 600,000 distinct CDR3 sequences, 20% to 30% recorded once. The input for sequencing was PBMCs, taken before TCRalphabeta/CD19-depleted stem cell transplant. Receptor source: a boy under two years old with Wiskott-Aldrich syndrome, due to receive a stem cell transplant.

This chain links TRBV10-3 with TRBJ2-3; tentative D call: TRBD2 (6 bases). Per germline, CDR1 ENHRY and CDR2 SYGVKD. This CDR3 is built from 15 residues. Deletions cut 5 bases from V and 3 bases from J, with 15 bases between. The CDR3 reads CAISTRESGTDTQYF. The CDR3 nucleotides read TGTGCCATCAGTACCCGGGAGTCGGGGACAGATACGCAGTATTTT.

The gene calls are TRBV5-1 and TRBJ2-5; D is unclear. The germline V and J ends were trimmed by 0 bases and 0 bases, with 6 bases remaining between them. CDR3 size: 14 residues. The germline gives CDR1 SGHRS, CDR2 YFSETQ. CDR3 DNA sequence: TGCGCCAGCAGCTTGGCGAGTCACCAAGAGACCCAGTACTTC. Translated: CASSLASHQETQYF.

This clonotype appeared a few times. The chain links TRBV27 to TRBJ2-7; TRBD2 aligns across 16 bases. The V gene end was trimmed by 6 bases and the J gene end by 4 bases; junction bases not matched to a gene: 21. The CDR3 totals 21 residues. CDR1 and CDR2 (germline): MNHEY, SMNVEV (reference sequence). The CDR3 reads CASRPWLGRGTSGRAAYEQYF. In DNA, the CDR3 is TGTGCCAGCAGGCCCTGGCTGGGCAGAGGGACTAGCGGGAGGGCCGCGTACGAGCAGTACTTC.

This clonotype was seen a few times. The chain has TRBV20-1 and TRBJ1-1; tentatively, D is TRBD1 (5 bases). The CDR3 spans 18 residues. Trimming removed 1 base from V and 5 bases from J, with 26 bases in between. Germline V CDR1 and CDR2: DFQATT, SNEGSKA (reference sequence). The CDR3 here is CSARAMGSGNNEVTEAFF. In DNA, the CDR3 is TGCAGTGCTAGAGCAATGGGGTCAGGGAATAATGAGGTAACTGAAGCTTTCTTT.

V and J are TRBV5-4 and TRBJ2-4, with D tentatively TRBD2 (6 bases). The length of the CDR3 is 19 residues. V was clipped by 1 base and J by 0 bases, with 20 bases between them. In germline, CDR1 is SGHNT, CDR2 YYREEE (reference sequence). The DNA of the CDR3 is TGTGCCAGCAGCTTGAGGGTGGGGGGAGCGCCCCTAGCCAAAAACATTCAGTACTTC. This gives the protein CASSLRVGGAPLAKNIQYF.

This clonotype was seen a handful of times. V usage is TRBV20-1 and J usage is TRBJ1-1; 7 positions agree with TRBD1. This CDR3 spans 14 amino acids. Unmatched junction bases numbered 7, after V lost 5 bases and J lost 1 base. Per the germline V gene, CDR1 is DFQATT and CDR2 is SNEGSKA (reference sequence). Written as DNA, the CDR3 is TGCAGTGCTGAAGGGGGCGTAAGGAACACTGAAGCTTTCTTT. Translated, it gives CSAEGGVRNTEAFF.

This clonotype was counted only a few times. The chain is built from TRBV6-5 and TRBJ1-6, with 9 bases that match TRBD1. The J segment lost 0 bases and the V segment lost 0 bases, leaving 6 bases of the junction unmatched. This CDR3 comprises 19 residues. CDR1 and CDR2 from the germline V gene are MNHEY and SVGAGI. The DNA of the CDR3 is TGTGCCAGCAGTTACTCCGTACAGGGGGCAAGCTCCTATAATTCACCCCTCCACTTT. This translates into CASSYSVQGASSYNSPLHF.